This T cell receptor beta chain was observed in a study of metastatic and nonmetastatic thyroid tumors. Study findings and constraints: Versus benign nodules, malignant thyroid tumors reportedly had significantly higher TCR beta diversity, in blood and tumor.

For this clone: Its antigen is unknown.

TCRdb re-processed the PCR reads through MiXCR. The data show about 15,000 clones, approximately 32% seen once. Patients were all untreated before their thyroid surgery. The CDR3 sequence is 15 residues long. Per germline, CDR1 MGHRA and CDR2 YSYEKL. V gave up 9 bases and J gave up 7 bases, with 25 bases separating them. The source material was tumor tissue. V is TRBV4-1 and J is TRBJ2-7, with a possible D match to TRBD1 (5 bases). The TCR comes from a female donor with papillary thyroid cancer or a benign thyroid nodule (not recorded which). Some clones in this sample may be carry-over from other donors' samples. CDR3 DNA: TGCGCCAGTAAAACAATCCTCGGCAGGGCTGAAGAGCAGTACTTC. This encodes CASKTILGRAEEQYF.